These 30 T cell receptor beta chains share one sample of origin, sequenced in a study of blood T cell repertoires in COVID-19. Generated by immunoSEQ multiplex PCR, the TCRdb table keeps only in-frame clones and is missing some. The data contain approximately 15,000 clones, around 77% of them singletons. The sequenced sample was peripheral blood. The receptor set was obtained from a human donor in a cohort sampled during active COVID-19.

This chain links TRBV5-4 with TRBJ1-2; D call uncertain. Germline-derived CDR1 and CDR2 are SGHNT and YYREEE (reference sequence). Trimming took 4 bases from V and 2 from J, leaving 15 bases between them. CDR3 length equals 15 residues. Here the CDR3 reads CASSADGNLNYGYTF. CDR3 sequence (DNA): TGTGCCAGCAGCGCGGACGGGAACTTGAACTATGGCTACACCTTC.

The chain is built from TRBV9 and TRBJ2-1, with 10 bases aligning to TRBD1. Trimming took 0 bases from V and 3 from J; bases not matched to a gene: 0. CDR1 is SGDLS and CDR2 is YYNGEE in the germline V gene. The CDR3 is made up of 15 amino acids. The CDR3: CASSVGTGGYNEQFF. The CDR3 region has the DNA TGTGCCAGCAGCGTAGGGACAGGGGGCTACAATGAGCAGTTCTTC.

V and J are TRBV12-3 or TRBV12-4 and TRBJ1-2; D is perhaps TRBD1 (5 bases). V lost 7 bases and J lost 4, with 13 bases in between. This CDR3 contains 13 residues. The CDR3 reads CASKRRGLYGYTF. The CDR3 bases are TGTGCCAGCAAGAGAAGGGGCCTCTATGGCTACACCTTC.

The chain carries TRBV5-1 and TRBJ2-2; 13 bases fit TRBD2. Trimming at V came to 4 bases and at J to 2 bases, leaving 5 bases not matched to a gene. CDR3 size: 17 residues. Germline V gene sequence: CDR1 SGHRS, CDR2 YFSETQ. This CDR3 reads CASSPTSGGANTGELFF. CDR3 bases: TGCGCCAGCAGCCCAACTAGCGGGGGGGCTAACACCGGGGAGCTGTTTTTT.

This clone turned up a few times. This rearrangement joins TRBV18 to TRBJ1-6, with D possibly TRBD1 on 5 matching bases. The CDR3 runs to 17 residues. CDR1 and CDR2 from the germline V gene are KGHSH and LQKENI. V gave up 6 bases and J gave up 0 bases, with 15 bases separating them. CDR3 sequence reads: CASSLDTPSSYNSPLHF. CDR3 DNA sequence: TGTGCCAGCTCCCTGGACACCCCGAGCTCCTATAATTCACCCCTCCACTTT.

The chain recombines TRBV19 with TRBJ2-3; D is perhaps TRBD2 (5 bases). V was trimmed by 3 bases and J by 2 bases, leaving 9 bases between them. The germline CDR1 and CDR2 sequences are LNHDA and SQIVND (reference sequence). The CDR3 runs 14 residues. In DNA, the CDR3 is TGTGCCAGTAGTATCAGCGGCTACACAGATACGCAGTATTTT. It codes for CASSISGYTDTQYF.

This clone was counted a single time. The chain employs TRBV19 and TRBJ1-2; D gene uncertain. V was shortened by 6 bases and J by 8 bases, with 10 bases between the two germline ends. CDR3 length: 11 residues. Germline V gene lookup returns CDR1 LNHDA and CDR2 SQIVND (reference sequence). CDR3 nucleotide sequence: TGTGCCAGTAGACTAGACGGAGGCTACACCTTC. Translated, it gives CASRLDGGYTF.

As DNA, the CDR3 is TGTGCCAGCAGCGCGCGACAGGGAAGCACAGATACGCAGTATTTT. Encoded protein: CASSARQGSTDTQYF. The J gene is TRBJ2-3, the V gene TRBV9, with 7 positions matching TRBD1. Losses at the gene ends were 3 bases for V and 0 bases for J; bases not matched to a gene: 4. Germline loops: CDR1 SGDLS, CDR2 YYNGEE. The CDR3 sequence is 15 residues long.

The chain links TRBV2 to TRBJ2-4; 9 positions match TRBD1. CDR3 length: 15 amino acids. Germline V gives CDR1 SNHLY, CDR2 FYNNEI. J lost 1 base, V lost 6 bases, and 4 bases had no gene match. This chain's CDR3 is CASRGTGKAKNIQYF. CDR3 DNA: TGTGCCAGCAGGGGGACAGGGAAGGCCAAAAACATTCAGTACTTC. Full variable domain (outside the CDR3, taken from reference TRBV2 and TRBJ2-4): EPEVTQTPSHQVTQMGQEVILRCVPISNHLYFYWYRQILGQKVEFLVSFYNNEISEKSEIFDDQFSVERPDGSNFTLKIRSTKLEDSAMYFCASRGTGKAKNIQYFGAGTRLSVL.

The genes are TRBV18 and TRBJ2-3, with a tentative D call TRBD2 (7 bases). Germline assignment: CDR1 KGHSH and CDR2 LQKENI. The V gene lost 3 bases and the J gene lost 2 bases, with 18 bases spanning the gap. The CDR3 is 17 amino acids. The CDR3 DNA reads TGTGCCAGCTCACCCCGGGGCGCGGGGGCATTCACAGATACGCAGTATTTT. Its protein product is CASSPRGAGAFTDTQYF.

The rearrangement links TRBV19 to TRBJ2-2; weak D call: TRBD2 (5 bases). CDR1 is LNHDA, CDR2 SQIVND, per germline (reference sequence). Trimming took 1 base from V and 6 from J, leaving 12 bases between them. This CDR3 has 15 residues. The CDR3 protein is CASSIGSSSSGELFF. The CDR3 DNA is TGTGCCAGTAGTATAGGGTCATCTAGCTCCGGGGAGCTGTTTTTT. The full variable domain, completed using reference TRBV19 and TRBJ2-2, is DGGITQSPKYLFRKEGQNVTLSCEQNLNHDAMYWYRQDPGQGLRLIYYSQIVNDFQKGDIAEGYSVSREKKESFPLTVTSAQKNPTAFYLCASSIGSSSSGELFFGEGSRLTVL.

CDR3 region: CASSPRNRANTGELFF. The CDR3 nucleotides are TGTGCCAGCAGCCCTCGTAATAGAGCGAACACCGGGGAGCTGTTTTTT. The genes are TRBV7-6 and TRBJ2-2; D not certain. CDR1 and CDR2 from the germline V gene are SGHVS and FNYEAQ. V was shortened by 5 bases and J by 0 bases, with 13 bases between the two germline ends. This CDR3 contains 16 residues.

The genes are TRBV5-1 and TRBJ2-1; 12 nucleotides agree with TRBD2. The CDR3 has 16 residues. V shed 4 bases and J 9 bases; nucleotides not matched to a gene: 11. Germline CDR1 is SGHRS and CDR2 is YFSETQ. The chain's CDR3 is CASSLGTSGPGGEQFF. As DNA, the CDR3 is TGCGCCAGCAGCCTCGGGACTAGCGGGCCGGGGGGTGAGCAGTTCTTC.

This clone was counted between two and nine times. J is TRBJ2-1 and V is TRBV15; 9 nucleotides align to TRBD1. Losses at the gene ends were 4 bases for V and 5 bases for J; bases not matched to a gene: 6. The CDR3 has 15 residues. The germline V gene has CDR1 LNHNV and CDR2 YYDKDF (reference sequence). The DNA for the CDR3 is TGTGCCACCAGCACCCCCGGGACAGGGAACAATGAGCAGTTCTTC. Amino acids: CATSTPGTGNNEQFF.

This chain links TRBV19 with TRBJ2-2; 9 bases map to TRBD2. V lost 7 bases and J lost 6; bases outside the gene matches: 6. The CDR3 runs to 14 residues. Germline CDR1 LNHDA, CDR2 SQIVND (reference sequence). The CDR3 DNA reads as TGTGCCAGTAAAAGGACTAGCGTTGCCGGGGAGCTGTTTTTT. As protein: CASKRTSVAGELFF. The complete variable domain, with remaining parts taken from reference TRBV19 and TRBJ2-2, reads DGGITQSPKYLFRKEGQNVTLSCEQNLNHDAMYWYRQDPGQGLRLIYYSQIVNDFQKGDIAEGYSVSREKKESFPLTVTSAQKNPTAFYLCASKRTSVAGELFFGEGSRLTVL.

This clone was counted a few times. This chain links TRBV2 with TRBJ1-5; 7 bases fit TRBD1. The junction had 8 bases not matched to a gene; V was cut back by 7 bases and J by 2 bases. Germline CDR1 SNHLY, CDR2 FYNNEI. This CDR3 region has 15 residues. DNA of the CDR3: TGTGCCAGCACCAGGGACAGTCGGGGCAATCAGCCCCAGCATTTT. It translates to CASTRDSRGNQPQHF.

This clone was seen once. The rearrangement joins TRBV4-2 to TRBJ2-5; 7 bases match TRBD1. V lost 5 bases to trimming and J lost 5 bases; unmatched junction nucleotides: 5. The CDR3 extends over 13 amino acids. Germline assignment: CDR1 LGHNA and CDR2 YNFKEQ. CDR3: CASSSGQQETQYF. The CDR3 DNA reads as TGTGCCAGCAGCTCGGGACAGCAGGAGACCCAGTACTTC.

The gene calls are TRBV29-1 and TRBJ1-1; D is unclear. This CDR3 region has 15 residues. Germline CDR1 SQVTM, CDR2 ANQGSEA. Trimming stripped 6 bases from V and 0 bases from J, with 17 bases between. The CDR3 coding sequence is TGCAGCGTCGCTGGAGGGATCCGTGTGAACACTGAAGCTTTCTTT. Protein sequence: CSVAGGIRVNTEAFF.

The gene calls are TRBV12-3 or TRBV12-4 and TRBJ2-1; the match to TRBD1 covers 7 bases. The CDR3 covers 13 residues. Losses at the gene ends were 6 bases for V and 7 bases for J; bases not matched to a gene: 6. CDR3 loop: CASSLTGENEQFF. The CDR3 DNA is TGTGCCAGCAGCCTTACAGGGGAGAATGAGCAGTTCTTC.

V is TRBV10-2 and J is TRBJ2-1; 7 bases line up with TRBD1. With V trimmed by 4 bases and J by 8 bases, 2 bases remained unmatched. The CDR3 is made up of 12 amino acids. CDR1 and CDR2 from the germline V gene are WSHSY and SAAADI. CDR3 in amino acids: CASSGQGDEQFF. CDR3 bases: TGCGCCAGCAGTGGACAGGGCGATGAGCAGTTCTTC.

This clone occurred once. The chain recombines TRBV29-1 with TRBJ2-1; 7 bases match TRBD2. After removal of 3 bases from V and 1 base from J, the junction contained 3 bases not matched to a gene. The CDR3 extends over 14 amino acids. Germline loops: CDR1 SQVTM, CDR2 ANQGSEA. CDR3: CSVDFGGSYNEQFF. In nucleotides, the CDR3 is TGCAGCGTTGATTTCGGGGGGTCCTACAATGAGCAGTTCTTC.

This chain connects TRBV7-2 to TRBJ1-1; possible D gene TRBD1, 5 bases. V was trimmed by 5 bases and J by 1 base, leaving 11 bases between them. The CDR3 totals 14 residues. Per the germline V gene, CDR1 is SGHTA and CDR2 is FQGNSA. CDR3 sequence (DNA): TGTGCCAGCAGCCAGGGACTGAGGAACACTGAAGCTTTCTTT. Its protein is CASSQGLRNTEAFF. The full variable domain, its missing parts supplied by reference TRBV7-2 and TRBJ1-1, is GAGVSQSPSNKVTEKGKDVELRCDPISGHTALYWYRQSLGQGLEFLIYFQGNSAPDKSGLPSDRFSAERTGGSVSTLTIQRTQQEDSAVYLCASSQGLRNTEAFFGQGTRLTVV.

J is TRBJ1-1 and V is TRBV18; 7 positions match TRBD1. Germline loops: CDR1 KGHSH, CDR2 LQKENI. The CDR3 covers 12 residues. With V trimmed by 5 bases and J by 5 bases, 2 bases remained unmatched. The CDR3 nucleotides read TGTGCCAGCTCAGCAGGGGGGACTGAAGCTTTCTTT. Translation gives CASSAGGTEAFF.

This clone was found a few times. The rearrangement uses TRBV24-1 and TRBJ2-5, with D perhaps matching TRBD2 (7 bases). This CDR3 has 16 amino acids. The V end was cut by 0 bases, the J end by 4 bases, with 14 bases between. Germline CDR1 KGHDR, CDR2 SFDVKD. CDR3 in amino acids: CATSDLYGGGGETQYF. The CDR3 nucleotides are TGTGCCACCAGTGATTTGTATGGGGGCGGGGGAGAGACCCAGTACTTC.

This chain's CDR3 is CASTTPSGGYEQYF. The CDR3 DNA is TGTGCCAGCACCACACCCAGCGGGGGTTACGAGCAGTACTTC. The J gene is TRBJ2-7, the V gene TRBV28, with 8 bases matching TRBD2. V gave up 7 bases and J gave up 4 bases; unmatched junction bases: 9. CDR1 MDHEN and CDR2 SYDVKM come from the germline V gene. The CDR3 is 14 residues long. Looking up the rest from reference TRBV28 and TRBJ2-7 gives the full variable domain: DVKVTQSSRYLVKRTGEKVFLECVQDMDHENMFWYRQDPGLGLRLIYFSYDVKMKEKGDIPEGYSVSREKKERFSLILESASTNQTSMYLCASTTPSGGYEQYFGPGTRLTVT.

This clone was counted between two and nine times. CDR3 in amino acids: CSASRGPDTQYF. CDR3 DNA: TGCAGTGCTAGTCGTGGGCCAGATACGCAGTATTTT. V usage is TRBV20-1 and J usage is TRBJ2-3; D ambiguous. Germline V lookup: CDR1 DFQATT, CDR2 SNEGSKA (reference sequence). This CDR3 has 12 amino acids. With 3 bases removed from V and 4 bases from J, the gap between germline ends came to 8 bases.

The chain couples TRBV5-1 to TRBJ2-7; TRBD1 agrees at 8 bases. Losses at the gene ends were 4 bases for V and 2 bases for J; bases not matched to a gene: 5. The CDR3 is 14 residues long. Germline V gene sequence: CDR1 SGHRS, CDR2 YFSETQ. CDR3 region: CASSTRDRPYEQYF. CDR3 DNA sequence: TGCGCCAGCAGCACCCGGGACAGGCCCTACGAGCAGTACTTC.

The J gene is TRBJ1-2, the V gene TRBV28, with D perhaps matching TRBD1 (6 bases). The CDR3 runs 13 residues. V shed 2 bases and J shed 4 bases, with 8 bases lying between them. The V gene's germline CDR1 is MDHEN and CDR2 SYDVKM. Written as DNA, the CDR3 is TGTGCCAGCAGTTTACCAGGGGTCTATGGCTACACCTTC. Amino acids: CASSLPGVYGYTF.

V gene TRBV2 combines with J gene TRBJ2-3; unclear D gene. Trimming pared 6 bases from V and 3 bases from J, leaving 7 bases between. The CDR3 contains 12 residues. The germline CDR1 and CDR2 sequences are SNHLY and FYNNEI. CDR3 in DNA: TGTGCCAGCAGGGTAGTAACAGATACGCAGTATTTT. It codes for CASRVVTDTQYF.

V gene TRBV15 combines with J gene TRBJ2-7; maybe TRBD2 (7 bases). CDR1 and CDR2 from the germline V gene are LNHNV and YYDKDF (reference sequence). The CDR3 is 15 amino acids. The V end lost 1 base, the J end lost 4 bases, and 14 bases lay between the germline ends. The CDR3 nucleotides read TGTGCCACCAGCAGAGCGGGGGGCCTGTTTTACGAGCAGTACTTC. It specifies CATSRAGGLFYEQYF.